A single sample gave rise to the 8 T cell receptor beta chains below, sequenced in a study of Ad26.COV2.S vaccination and SARS-CoV-2 variants. Treatment denoted: some 19 received Ad26.COV2.S at low or high dose, single or two shots; about 5 received placebo; per-sample allocation not given. At day 63 after the first vaccine or placebo injection, samples were drawn. The method was immunoSEQ multiplex PCR; TCRdb's version includes in-frame clones alone and lacks a portion of them. The table includes around 310,000 clones, 85% to 90% detected once. Specimen: peripheral blood, collected in a trial of Ad26.COV2.S vaccine versus placebo. The receptor set was obtained from a person between 18 and 65 years old who received the Ad26.COV2.S COVID-19 vaccine or a placebo.

V and J are TRBV7-2 and TRBJ2-5; the D is unclear. The germline V gene has CDR1 SGHTA and CDR2 FQGNSA. The CDR3 contains 14 residues. V shed 0 bases and J shed 4 bases, with 9 bases lying between them. In DNA form, the CDR3 reads TGTGCCAGCAGCTTAGCAGCCCTCGGAGAGACCCAGTACTTC. Protein: CASSLAALGETQYF.

This chain's CDR3 is CASSEWRGEQYV. The CDR3 nucleotides read TGTGCCAGCAGTGAGTGGAGGGGCGAGCAGTACGTC. The J gene is TRBJ2-7, the V gene TRBV2; perhaps TRBD2 as D (6 bases). This CDR3 has 12 residues. Germline values: CDR1 SNHLY, CDR2 FYNNEI. Between the trimmed V and J ends, which lost 3 bases and 6 bases, there was a span of 9 bases.

The chain employs TRBV6-2 or TRBV6-3 and TRBJ1-2; the match to TRBD1 covers 8 bases. CDR3 length equals 18 residues. The V gene's germline CDR1 is MNHEY and CDR2 SVGEGT. The J segment lost 0 bases and the V segment lost 5 bases, leaving 14 bases of the junction unmatched. The CDR3 DNA reads as TGTGCCAGCAGTCAAGGATTTCCGGGACAGGAGTCTAACTATGGCTACACCTTC. Amino acid sequence: CASSQGFPGQESNYGYTF.

The rearrangement uses TRBV21-1 and TRBJ1-1; the D call TRBD1 from the table was never checked on the DNA. TRBV21-1 is an annotated pseudogene. This CDR3 has 16 residues. For the CDR3, the DNA is TGTGCCAGCAGCAAACCCGGACAGGGTAGTAACACTGAAGCTTTCTTT. This translates into CASSKPGQGSNTEAFF.

The chain links TRBV18 to TRBJ2-7; D call uncertain. The CDR3 contains 14 residues. The germline V gene encodes CDR1 KGHSH and CDR2 LQKENI. The germline V and J ends were trimmed by 0 bases and 2 bases, with 8 bases remaining between them. CDR3: CASSPPRPPYEQYV. The CDR3, as DNA: TGTGCCAGCTCACCACCCAGGCCTCCCTACGAGCAGTACGTC.

The chain carries TRBV19 and TRBJ1-2; no definite D call. V was pared by 9 bases and J by 5 bases, with 16 bases between. The germline CDR1 and CDR2 sequences are LNHDA and SQIVND (reference sequence). The CDR3 is 13 amino acids. CDR3: CASRNEGGYGYTF. In DNA form, the CDR3 reads TGTGCCAGCCGGAATGAGGGAGGTTATGGCTACACCTTC.

J is TRBJ2-5 and V is TRBV5-4, with 9 bases lining up with TRBD1. Germline values: CDR1 SGHNT, CDR2 YYREEE (reference sequence). The CDR3 length is 15 residues. Trimming cost V 4 bases and J 2 bases; bases outside gene matches: 6. This chain's CDR3 is CASSTRTGAQETQYF. In nucleotides, the CDR3 is TGTGCCAGCAGCACCCGGACAGGGGCACAAGAGACCCAGTACTTC.

This clone has only one observation. This sequence joins TRBV7-3 and TRBJ1-4; D is unresolved. Germline loops: CDR1 SGHTA, CDR2 FQGTGA. The CDR3 sequence is 16 residues long. Deletions cut 0 bases from V and 5 bases from J, with 13 bases between. CDR3 region: CASSLTGPGANEKLFF. The CDR3 region has the DNA TGTGCCAGCAGCTTAACCGGGCCAGGTGCAAATGAAAAACTGTTTTTT.